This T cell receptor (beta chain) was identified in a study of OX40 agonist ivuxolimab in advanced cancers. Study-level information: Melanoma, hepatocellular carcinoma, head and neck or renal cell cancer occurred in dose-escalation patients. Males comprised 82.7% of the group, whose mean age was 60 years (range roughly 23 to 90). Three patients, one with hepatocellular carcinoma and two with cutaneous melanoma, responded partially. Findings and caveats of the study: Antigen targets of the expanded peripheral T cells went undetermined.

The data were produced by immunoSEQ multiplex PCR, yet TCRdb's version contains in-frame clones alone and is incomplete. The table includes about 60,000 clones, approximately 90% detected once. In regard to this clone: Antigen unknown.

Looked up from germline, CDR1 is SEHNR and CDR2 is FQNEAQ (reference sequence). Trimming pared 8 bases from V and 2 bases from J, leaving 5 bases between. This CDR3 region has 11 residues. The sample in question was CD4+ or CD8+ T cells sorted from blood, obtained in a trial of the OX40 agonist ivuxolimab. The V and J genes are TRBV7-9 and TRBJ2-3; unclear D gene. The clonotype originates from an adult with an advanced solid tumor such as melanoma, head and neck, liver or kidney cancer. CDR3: CASYATDTQYF. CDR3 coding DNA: TGTGCCAGCTATGCCACAGATACGCAGTATTTT.